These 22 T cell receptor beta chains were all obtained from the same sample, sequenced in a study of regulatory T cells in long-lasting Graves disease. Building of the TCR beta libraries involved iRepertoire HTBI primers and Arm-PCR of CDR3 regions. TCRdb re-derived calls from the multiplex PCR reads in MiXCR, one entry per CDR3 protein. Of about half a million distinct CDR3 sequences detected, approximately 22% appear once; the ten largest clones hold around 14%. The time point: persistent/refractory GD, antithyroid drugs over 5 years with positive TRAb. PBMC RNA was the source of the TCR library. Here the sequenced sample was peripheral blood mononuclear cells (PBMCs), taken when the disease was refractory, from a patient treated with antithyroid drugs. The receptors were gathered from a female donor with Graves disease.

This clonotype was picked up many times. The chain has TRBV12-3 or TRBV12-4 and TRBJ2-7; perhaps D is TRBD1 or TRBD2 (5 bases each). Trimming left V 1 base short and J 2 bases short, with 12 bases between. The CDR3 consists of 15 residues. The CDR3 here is CASSLEVGAPYEQYF. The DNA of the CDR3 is TGTGCCAGCAGTTTAGAGGTCGGGGCTCCCTACGAGCAGTACTTC.

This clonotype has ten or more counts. The CDR3 is CASSPGTSRPISYEQYF. The CDR3 bases are TGTGCCAGCAGTCCGGGGACTTCCAGGCCTATCTCCTACGAGCAGTACTTC. This chain connects TRBV28 to TRBJ2-7; tentative D call: TRBD2 (6 bases). The ends were cut back, 5 bases at V and 0 bases at J, with 20 bases in the middle. The CDR3 runs 17 residues. CDR1 and CDR2 (germline): MDHEN, SYDVKM.

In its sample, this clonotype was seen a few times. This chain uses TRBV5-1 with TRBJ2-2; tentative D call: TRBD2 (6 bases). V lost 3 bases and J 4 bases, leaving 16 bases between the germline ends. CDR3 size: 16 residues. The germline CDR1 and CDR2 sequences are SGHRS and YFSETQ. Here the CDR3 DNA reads TGCGCCAGCAGCTCCCCGAGGCAGGGAGGCACCGGGGAGCTGTTTTTT. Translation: CASSSPRQGGTGELFF.

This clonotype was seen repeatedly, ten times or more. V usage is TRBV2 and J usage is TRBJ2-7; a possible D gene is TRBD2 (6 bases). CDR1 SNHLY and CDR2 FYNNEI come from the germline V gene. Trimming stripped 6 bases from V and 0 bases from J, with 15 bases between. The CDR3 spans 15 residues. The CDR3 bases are TGTGCCAGCAGCTCCCGGGACTCTTACTCCTACGAGCAGTACTTC. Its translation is CASSSRDSYSYEQYF.

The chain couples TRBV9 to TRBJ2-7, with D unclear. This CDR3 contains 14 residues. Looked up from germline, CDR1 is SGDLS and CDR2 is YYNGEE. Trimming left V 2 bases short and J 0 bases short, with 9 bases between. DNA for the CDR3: TGTGCCAGCAGCGTCTCATGGGGCTCCTACGAGCAGTACTTC. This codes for CASSVSWGSYEQYF.

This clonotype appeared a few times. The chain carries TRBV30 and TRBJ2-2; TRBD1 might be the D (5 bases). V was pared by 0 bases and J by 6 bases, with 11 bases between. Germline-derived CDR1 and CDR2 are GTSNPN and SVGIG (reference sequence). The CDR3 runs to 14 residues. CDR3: CAWSVSPRAGELFF. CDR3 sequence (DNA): TGTGCCTGGAGTGTTAGTCCCAGGGCCGGGGAGCTGTTTTTT.

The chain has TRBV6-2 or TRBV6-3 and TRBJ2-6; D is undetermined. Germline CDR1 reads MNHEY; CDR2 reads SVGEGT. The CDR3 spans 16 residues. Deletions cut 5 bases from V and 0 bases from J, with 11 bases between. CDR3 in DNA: TGTGCCAGCAGTAGCCCAGTAATCTCTGGGGCCAACGTCCTGACTTTC. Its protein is CASSSPVISGANVLTF.

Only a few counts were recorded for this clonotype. The CDR3 loop reads CAISEGTVNNSPLHF. The CDR3 DNA reads TGTGCCATCAGTGAGGGGACAGTTAATAATTCACCCCTCCACTTT. V and J are TRBV10-3 and TRBJ1-6; 7 nucleotides agree with TRBD1. V lost 2 bases, J lost 5 bases, and 3 bases stayed unmatched. The CDR3 is 15 amino acids. The germline gives CDR1 ENHRY, CDR2 SYGVKD.

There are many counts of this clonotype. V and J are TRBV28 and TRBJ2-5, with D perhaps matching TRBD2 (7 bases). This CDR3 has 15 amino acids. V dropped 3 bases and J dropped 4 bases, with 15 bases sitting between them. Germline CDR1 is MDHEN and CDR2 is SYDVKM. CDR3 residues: CASSLPLGGAETQYF. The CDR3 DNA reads TGTGCCAGCAGTTTGCCCCTAGGGGGGGCAGAGACCCAGTACTTC.

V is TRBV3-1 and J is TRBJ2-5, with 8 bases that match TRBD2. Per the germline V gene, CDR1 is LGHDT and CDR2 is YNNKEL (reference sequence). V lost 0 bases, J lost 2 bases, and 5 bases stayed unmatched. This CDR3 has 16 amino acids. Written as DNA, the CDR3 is TGTGCCAGCAGCCAAGACTTGGCTAGCGGGCAAGAGACCCAGTACTTC. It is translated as CASSQDLASGQETQYF.

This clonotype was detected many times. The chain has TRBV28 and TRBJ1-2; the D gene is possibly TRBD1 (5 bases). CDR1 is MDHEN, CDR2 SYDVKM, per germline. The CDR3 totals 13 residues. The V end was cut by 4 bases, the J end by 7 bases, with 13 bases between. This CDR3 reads CASSSPRQGGYTF. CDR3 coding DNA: TGTGCCAGCAGTTCCCCCCGGCAGGGTGGCTACACCTTC.

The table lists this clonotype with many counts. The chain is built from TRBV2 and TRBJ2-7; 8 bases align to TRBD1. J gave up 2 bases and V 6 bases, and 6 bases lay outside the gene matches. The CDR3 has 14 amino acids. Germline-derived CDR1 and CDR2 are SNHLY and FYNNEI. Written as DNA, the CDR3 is TGTGCCAGCAGGGGTACAGGGGGACCCTACGAGCAGTACTTC. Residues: CASRGTGGPYEQYF.

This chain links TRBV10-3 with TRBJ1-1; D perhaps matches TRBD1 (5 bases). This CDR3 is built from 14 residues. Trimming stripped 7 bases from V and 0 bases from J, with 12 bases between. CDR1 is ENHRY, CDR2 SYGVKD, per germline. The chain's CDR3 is CAIKKGDVNTEAFF. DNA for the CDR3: TGTGCCATCAAGAAAGGGGATGTGAACACTGAAGCTTTCTTT.

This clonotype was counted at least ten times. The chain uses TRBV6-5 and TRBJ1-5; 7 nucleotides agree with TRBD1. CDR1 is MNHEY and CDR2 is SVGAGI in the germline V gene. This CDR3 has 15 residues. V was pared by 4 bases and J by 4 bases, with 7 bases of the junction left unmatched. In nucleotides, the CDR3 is TGTGCCAGCAGTTGGGACAGCAGAGCTAATCAGCCCCAGCATTTT. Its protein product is CASSWDSRANQPQHF.

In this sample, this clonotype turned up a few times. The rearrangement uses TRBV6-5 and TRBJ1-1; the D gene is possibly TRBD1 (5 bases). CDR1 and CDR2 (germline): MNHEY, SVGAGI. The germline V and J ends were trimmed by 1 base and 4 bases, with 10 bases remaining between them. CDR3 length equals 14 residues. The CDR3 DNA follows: TGTGCCAGCAGTTACTTTCAGGGCTCCACTGAAGCTTTCTTT. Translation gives CASSYFQGSTEAFF.

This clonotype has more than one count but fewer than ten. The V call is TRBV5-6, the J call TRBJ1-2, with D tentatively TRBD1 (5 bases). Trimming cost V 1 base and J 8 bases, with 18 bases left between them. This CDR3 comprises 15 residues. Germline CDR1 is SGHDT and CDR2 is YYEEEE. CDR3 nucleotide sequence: TGTGCCAGCAGCTTGCCAGGGCTCGTTTCAGCAGGCTACACCTTC. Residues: CASSLPGLVSAGYTF. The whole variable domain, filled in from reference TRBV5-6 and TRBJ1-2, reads DAGVTQSPTHLIKTRGQQVTLRCSPKSGHDTVSWYQQALGQGPQFIFQYYEEEERQRGNFPDRFSGHQFPNYSSELNVNALLLGDSALYLCASSLPGLVSAGYTFGSGTRLTVV.

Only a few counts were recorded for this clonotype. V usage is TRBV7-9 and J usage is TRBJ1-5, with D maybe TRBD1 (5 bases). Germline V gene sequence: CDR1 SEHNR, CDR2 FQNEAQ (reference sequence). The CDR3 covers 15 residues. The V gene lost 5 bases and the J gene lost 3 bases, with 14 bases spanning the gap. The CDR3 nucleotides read TGTGCCAGCAGCCTCGGAGGGGTCCTCAATCAGCCCCAGCATTTT. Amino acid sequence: CASSLGGVLNQPQHF.

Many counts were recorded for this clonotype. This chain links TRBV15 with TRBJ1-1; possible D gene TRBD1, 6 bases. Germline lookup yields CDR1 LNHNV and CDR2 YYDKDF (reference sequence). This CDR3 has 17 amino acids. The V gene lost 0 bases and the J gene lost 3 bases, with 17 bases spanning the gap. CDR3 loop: CATSRDHLGGLHTEAFF. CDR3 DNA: TGTGCCACCAGCAGAGATCATTTGGGGGGGCTACACACTGAAGCTTTCTTT.

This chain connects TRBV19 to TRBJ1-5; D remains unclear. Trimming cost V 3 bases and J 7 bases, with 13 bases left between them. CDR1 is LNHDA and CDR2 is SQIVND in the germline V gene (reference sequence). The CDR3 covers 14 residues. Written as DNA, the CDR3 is TGTGCCAGTAGTATTTCCGGGGAGGCCCAGCCCCAGCATTTT. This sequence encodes CASSISGEAQPQHF.

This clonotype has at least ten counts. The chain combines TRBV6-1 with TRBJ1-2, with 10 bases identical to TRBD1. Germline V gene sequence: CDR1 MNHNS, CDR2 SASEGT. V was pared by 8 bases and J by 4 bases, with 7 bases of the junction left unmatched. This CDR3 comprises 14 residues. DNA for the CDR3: TGTGCCAGCGGTCGGACAGGGGGGATCTATGGCTACACCTTC. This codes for CASGRTGGIYGYTF.

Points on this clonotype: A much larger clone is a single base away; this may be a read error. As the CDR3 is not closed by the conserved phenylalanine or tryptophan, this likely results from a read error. The CDR3 sequence: CASSPQDYEQYY. The CDR3 nucleotides read TGTGCCAGCAGCCCCCAGGACTACGAGCAGTACTAC. This chain links TRBV14 with TRBJ2-7; D remains ambiguous. Trimming removed 4 bases at V and 3 bases at J, with 7 bases between. This CDR3 has 12 residues. Germline values: CDR1 SGHDN, CDR2 FVKESK.

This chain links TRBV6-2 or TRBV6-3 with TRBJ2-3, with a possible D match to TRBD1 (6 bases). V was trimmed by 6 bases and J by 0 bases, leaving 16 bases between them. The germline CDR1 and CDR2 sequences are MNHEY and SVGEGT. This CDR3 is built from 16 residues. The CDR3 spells CASRRDRTPSTDTQYF. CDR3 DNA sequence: TGTGCCAGCAGACGCGACAGGACTCCTAGCACAGATACGCAGTATTTT.